This T cell receptor (beta chain) was documented in a study of blood T cell repertoires in COVID-19. On the study more broadly: The origin of the acute and convalescent COVID-19 samples was the United States, Italy and Spain.

This CDR3 spans 13 amino acids. Trimming left V 3 bases short and J 8 bases short, with 10 bases between. The protocol was immunoSEQ multiplex PCR, while the TCRdb copy is restricted to in-frame clones and leaves out a portion. The sample carries approximately 110,000 clones, 80% to 90% recorded once. The sequenced sample consisted of peripheral blood. This receptor was taken from a woman between 50 and 59 years old with active or convalescent COVID-19. The rearrangement uses TRBV12-3 or TRBV12-4 and TRBJ1-4; weak D call: TRBD1 (6 bases). CDR3 residues: CASSLPGVEKLFF. The CDR3 DNA reads as TGTGCCAGCAGTTTGCCAGGGGTAGAAAAACTGTTTTTT.